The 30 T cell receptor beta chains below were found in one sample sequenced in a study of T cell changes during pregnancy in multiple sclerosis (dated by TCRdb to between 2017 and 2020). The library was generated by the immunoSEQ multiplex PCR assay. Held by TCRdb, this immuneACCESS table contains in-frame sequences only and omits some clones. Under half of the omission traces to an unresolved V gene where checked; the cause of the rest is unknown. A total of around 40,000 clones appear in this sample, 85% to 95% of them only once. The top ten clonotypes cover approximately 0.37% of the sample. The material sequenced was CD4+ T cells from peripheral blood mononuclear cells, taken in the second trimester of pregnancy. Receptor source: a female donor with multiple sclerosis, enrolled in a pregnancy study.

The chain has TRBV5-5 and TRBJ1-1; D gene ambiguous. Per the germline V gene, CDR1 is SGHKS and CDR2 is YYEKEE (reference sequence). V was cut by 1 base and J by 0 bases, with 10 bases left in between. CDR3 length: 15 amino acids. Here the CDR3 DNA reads TGTGCCAGCAGCTTGTCGTGGCAGTTGAACACTGAAGCTTTCTTT. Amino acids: CASSLSWQLNTEAFF.

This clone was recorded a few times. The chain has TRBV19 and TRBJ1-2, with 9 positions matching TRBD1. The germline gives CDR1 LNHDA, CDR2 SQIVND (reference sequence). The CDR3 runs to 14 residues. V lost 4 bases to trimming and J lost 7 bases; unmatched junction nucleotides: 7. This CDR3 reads CASSTTGGVGGYTF. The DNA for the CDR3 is TGTGCCAGTAGTACTACAGGGGGCGTAGGTGGCTACACCTTC.

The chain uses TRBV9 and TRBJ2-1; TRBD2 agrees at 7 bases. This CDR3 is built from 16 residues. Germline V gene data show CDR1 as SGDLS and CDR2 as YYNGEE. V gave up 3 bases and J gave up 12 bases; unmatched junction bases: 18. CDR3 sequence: CASSAFGGSTLRRQFF. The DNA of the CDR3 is TGTGCCAGCAGCGCCTTTGGCGGGAGCACCCTTCGTCGGCAGTTCTTC.

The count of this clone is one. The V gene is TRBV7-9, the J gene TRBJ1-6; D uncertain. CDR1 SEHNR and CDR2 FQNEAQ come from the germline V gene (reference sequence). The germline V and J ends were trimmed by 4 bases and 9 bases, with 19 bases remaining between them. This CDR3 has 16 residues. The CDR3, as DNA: TGTGCCAGCAGCTCTCTCCGAGGACCACTAGGTTCACCCCTCCACTTT. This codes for CASSSLRGPLGSPLHF.

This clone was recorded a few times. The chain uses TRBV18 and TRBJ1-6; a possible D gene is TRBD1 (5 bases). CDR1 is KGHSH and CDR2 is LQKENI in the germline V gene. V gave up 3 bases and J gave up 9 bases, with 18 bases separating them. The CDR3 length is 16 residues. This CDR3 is CASSPTPPGEGSPLHF. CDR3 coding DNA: TGTGCCAGCTCACCTACGCCTCCGGGGGAAGGTTCACCCCTCCACTTT.

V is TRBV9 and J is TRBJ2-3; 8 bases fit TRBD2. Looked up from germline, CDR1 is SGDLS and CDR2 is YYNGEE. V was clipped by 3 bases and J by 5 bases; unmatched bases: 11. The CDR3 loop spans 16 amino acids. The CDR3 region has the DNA TGTGCCAGCAGCGGCCGTATCGGGGGGGCTTTAGATACGCAGTATTTT. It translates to CASSGRIGGALDTQYF. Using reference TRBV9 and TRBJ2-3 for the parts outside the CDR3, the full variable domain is DSGVTQTPKHLITATGQRVTLRCSPRSGDLSVYWYQQSLDQGLQFLIQYYNGEERAKGNILERFSAQQFPDLHSELNLSSLELGDSALYFCASSGRIGGALDTQYFGPGTRLTVL.

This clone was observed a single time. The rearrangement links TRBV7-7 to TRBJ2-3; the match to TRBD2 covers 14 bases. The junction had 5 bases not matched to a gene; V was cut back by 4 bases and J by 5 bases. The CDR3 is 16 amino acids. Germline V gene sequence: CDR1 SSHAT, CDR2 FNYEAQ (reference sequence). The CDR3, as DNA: TGTGCCAGCAGCTGCGCCGGACTAGCGGGGGGAGATACGCAGTATTTT. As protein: CASSCAGLAGGDTQYF.

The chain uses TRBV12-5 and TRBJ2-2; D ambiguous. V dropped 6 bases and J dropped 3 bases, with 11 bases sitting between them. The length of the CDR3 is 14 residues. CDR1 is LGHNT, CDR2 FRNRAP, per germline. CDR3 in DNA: TGTGCTAGTGGGGCCGCCGTATACACCGGGGAGCTGTTTTTT. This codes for CASGAAVYTGELFF.

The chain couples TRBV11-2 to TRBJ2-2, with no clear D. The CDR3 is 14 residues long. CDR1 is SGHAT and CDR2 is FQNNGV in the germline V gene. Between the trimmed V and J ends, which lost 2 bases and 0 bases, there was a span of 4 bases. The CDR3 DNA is TGTGCCAGCAGCTTATCTGCGAACACCGGGGAGCTGTTTTTT. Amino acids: CASSLSANTGELFF. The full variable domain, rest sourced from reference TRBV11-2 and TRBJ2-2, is EAGVAQSPRYKIIEKRQSVAFWCNPISGHATLYWYQQILGQGPKLLIQFQNNGVVDDSQLPKDRFSAERLKGVDSTLKIQPAKLEDSAVYLCASSLSANTGELFFGEGSRLTVL.

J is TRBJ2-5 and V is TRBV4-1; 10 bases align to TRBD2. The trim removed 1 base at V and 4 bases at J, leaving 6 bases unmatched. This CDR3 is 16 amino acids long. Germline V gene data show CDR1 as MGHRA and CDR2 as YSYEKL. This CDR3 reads CASSQAQRGGAETQYF. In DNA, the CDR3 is TGCGCCAGCAGCCAAGCCCAGCGGGGGGGTGCAGAGACCCAGTACTTC.

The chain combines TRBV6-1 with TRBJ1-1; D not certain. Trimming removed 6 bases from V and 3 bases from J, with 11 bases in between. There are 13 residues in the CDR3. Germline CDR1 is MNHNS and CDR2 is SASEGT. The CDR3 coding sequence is TGTGCCAGCAGAGTACTATTGGACACTGAAGCTTTCTTT. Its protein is CASRVLLDTEAFF.

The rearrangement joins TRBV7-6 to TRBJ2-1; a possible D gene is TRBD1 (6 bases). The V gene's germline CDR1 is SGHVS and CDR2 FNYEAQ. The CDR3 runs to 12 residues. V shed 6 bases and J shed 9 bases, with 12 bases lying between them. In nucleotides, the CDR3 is TGTGCCAGCAGTCCGCTAGGGGGTGAGCAGTTCTTC. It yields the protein CASSPLGGEQFF. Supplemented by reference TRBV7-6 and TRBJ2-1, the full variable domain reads GAGVSQSPRYKVTKRGQDVALRCDPISGHVSLYWYRQALGQGPEFLTYFNYEAQQDKSGLPNDRFSAERPEGSISTLTIQRTEQRDSAMYRCASSPLGGEQFFGPGTRLTVL.

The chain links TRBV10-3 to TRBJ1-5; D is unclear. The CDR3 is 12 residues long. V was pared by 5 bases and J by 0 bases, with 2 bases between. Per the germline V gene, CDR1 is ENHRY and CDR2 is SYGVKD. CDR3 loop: CAISHSNQPQHF. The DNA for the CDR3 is TGTGCCATCAGTCATAGCAATCAGCCCCAGCATTTT.

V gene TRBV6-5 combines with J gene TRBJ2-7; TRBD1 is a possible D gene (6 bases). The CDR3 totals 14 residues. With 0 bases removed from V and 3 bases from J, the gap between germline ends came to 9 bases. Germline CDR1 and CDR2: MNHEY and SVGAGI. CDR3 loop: CASSYSDSYYEQYF. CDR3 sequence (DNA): TGTGCCAGCAGTTACTCGGACAGCTACTACGAGCAGTACTTC.

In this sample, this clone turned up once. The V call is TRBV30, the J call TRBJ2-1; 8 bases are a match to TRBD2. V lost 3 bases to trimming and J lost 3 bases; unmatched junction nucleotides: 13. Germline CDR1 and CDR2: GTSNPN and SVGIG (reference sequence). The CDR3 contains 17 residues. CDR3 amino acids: CAWSAGRTSGVYNEQFF. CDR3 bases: TGTGCCTGGAGCGCGGGCCGTACTAGCGGAGTCTACAATGAGCAGTTCTTC.

The chain's CDR3 is CASSSERVFRQGSNYGYTF. The CDR3 coding sequence is TGTGCCAGCAGTTCCGAGCGGGTTTTCCGACAGGGATCTAACTATGGCTACACCTTC. The chain couples TRBV27 to TRBJ1-2, with 7 nucleotides matching TRBD1. The germline V gene encodes CDR1 MNHEY and CDR2 SMNVEV (reference sequence). CDR3 length: 19 amino acids. V gave up 4 bases and J gave up 0 bases; unmatched junction bases: 17.

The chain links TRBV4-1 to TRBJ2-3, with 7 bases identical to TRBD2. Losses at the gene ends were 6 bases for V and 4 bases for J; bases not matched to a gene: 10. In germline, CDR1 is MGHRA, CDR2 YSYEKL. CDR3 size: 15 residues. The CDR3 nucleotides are TGCGCCAGCAGACTCGCGGGAGAGCCAGCAGATACGCAGTATTTT. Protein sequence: CASRLAGEPADTQYF.

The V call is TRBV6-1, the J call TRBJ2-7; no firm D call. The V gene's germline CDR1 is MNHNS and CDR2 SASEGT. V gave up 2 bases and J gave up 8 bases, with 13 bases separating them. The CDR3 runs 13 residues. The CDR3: CASSEPGIPKQYF. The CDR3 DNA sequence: TGTGCCAGCAGTGAACCAGGTATTCCCAAGCAGTACTTC.

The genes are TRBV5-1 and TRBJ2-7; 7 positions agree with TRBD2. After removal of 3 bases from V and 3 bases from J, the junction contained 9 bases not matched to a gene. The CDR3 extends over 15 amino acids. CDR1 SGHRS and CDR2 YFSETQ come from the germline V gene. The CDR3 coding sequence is TGCGCCAGCAGCTGGGGAGGTGGGGGGGGCTACGAGCAGTACTTC. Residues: CASSWGGGGGYEQYF.

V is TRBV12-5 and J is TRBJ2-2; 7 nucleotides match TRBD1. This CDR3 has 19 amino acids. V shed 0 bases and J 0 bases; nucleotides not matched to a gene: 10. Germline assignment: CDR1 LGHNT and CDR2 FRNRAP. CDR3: CASGLVGRGLTSNTGELFF. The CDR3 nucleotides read TGTGCTAGTGGTTTGGTAGGTAGGGGGCTTACCTCGAACACCGGGGAGCTGTTTTTT.

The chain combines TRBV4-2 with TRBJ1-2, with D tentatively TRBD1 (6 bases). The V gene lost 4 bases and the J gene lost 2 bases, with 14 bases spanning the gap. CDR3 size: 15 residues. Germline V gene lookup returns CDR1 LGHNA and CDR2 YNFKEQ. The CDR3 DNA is TGTGCCAGCAGCCGGGAAAGGGGGGGCAACTATGGCTACACCTTC. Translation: CASSRERGGNYGYTF.

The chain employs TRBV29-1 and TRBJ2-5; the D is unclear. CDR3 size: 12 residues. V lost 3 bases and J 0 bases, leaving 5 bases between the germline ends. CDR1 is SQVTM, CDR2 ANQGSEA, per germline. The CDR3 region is CSVETNQETQYF. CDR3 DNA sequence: TGCAGCGTTGAGACAAACCAAGAGACCCAGTACTTC.

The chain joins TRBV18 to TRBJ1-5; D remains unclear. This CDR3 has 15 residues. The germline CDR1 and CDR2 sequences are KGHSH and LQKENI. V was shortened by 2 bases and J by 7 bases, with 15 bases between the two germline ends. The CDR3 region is CASSPTLGGGQPQHF. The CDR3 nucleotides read TGTGCCAGCTCACCAACATTGGGAGGAGGACAGCCCCAGCATTTT.

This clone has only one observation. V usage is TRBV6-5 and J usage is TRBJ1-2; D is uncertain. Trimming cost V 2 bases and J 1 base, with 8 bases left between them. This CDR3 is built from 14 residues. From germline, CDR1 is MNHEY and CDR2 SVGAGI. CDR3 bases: TGTGCCAGCAGTTACCATGGCTTTAACTATGGCTACACCTTC. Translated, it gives CASSYHGFNYGYTF.

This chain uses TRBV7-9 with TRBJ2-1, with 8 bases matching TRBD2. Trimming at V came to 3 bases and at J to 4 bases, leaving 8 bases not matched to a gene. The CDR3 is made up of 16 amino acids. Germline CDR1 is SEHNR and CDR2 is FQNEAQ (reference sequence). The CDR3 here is CASSFPVGGGYNEQFF. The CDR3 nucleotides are TGTGCCAGCAGCTTCCCCGTCGGGGGGGGGTACAATGAGCAGTTCTTC.

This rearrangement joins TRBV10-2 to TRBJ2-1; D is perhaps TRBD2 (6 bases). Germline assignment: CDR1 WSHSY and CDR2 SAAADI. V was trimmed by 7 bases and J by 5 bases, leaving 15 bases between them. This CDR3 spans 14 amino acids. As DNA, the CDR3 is TGCGCCAGCACGGGAGCAGGGTTAAACAATGAGCAGTTCTTC. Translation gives CASTGAGLNNEQFF.

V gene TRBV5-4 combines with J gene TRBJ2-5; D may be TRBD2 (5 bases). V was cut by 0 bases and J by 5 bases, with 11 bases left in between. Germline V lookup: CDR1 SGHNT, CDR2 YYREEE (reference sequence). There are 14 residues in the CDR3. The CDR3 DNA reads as TGTGCCAGCAGCTTGGGAGGGTTGGGGGAGACCCAGTACTTC. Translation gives CASSLGGLGETQYF.

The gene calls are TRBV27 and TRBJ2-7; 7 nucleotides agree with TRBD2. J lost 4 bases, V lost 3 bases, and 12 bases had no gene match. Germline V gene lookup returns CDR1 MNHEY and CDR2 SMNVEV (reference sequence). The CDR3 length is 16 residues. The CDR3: CASSLSGPHGGYEQYF. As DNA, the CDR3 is TGTGCCAGCAGTTTGTCGGGGCCTCACGGGGGGTACGAGCAGTACTTC.

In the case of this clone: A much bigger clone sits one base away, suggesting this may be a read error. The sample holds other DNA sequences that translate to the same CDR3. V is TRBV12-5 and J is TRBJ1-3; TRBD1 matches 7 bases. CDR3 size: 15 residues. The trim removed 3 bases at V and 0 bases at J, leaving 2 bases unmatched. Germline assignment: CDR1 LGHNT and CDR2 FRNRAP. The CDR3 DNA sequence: TGTGCTAGTGGTTTCGGGACAGTCTCTGGAAACACCATATATTTT. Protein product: CASGFGTVSGNTIYF.

CDR3 region: CTSSQDPTTSGLNEQFF. DNA of the CDR3: TGCACCAGCAGCCAAGATCCGACGACTAGCGGCCTCAATGAGCAGTTCTTC. This sequence joins TRBV1 and TRBJ2-1; the DNA was not compared with TRBD2, the D call given in the table. TRBV1 is a documented pseudogene. This CDR3 has 17 amino acids.